Listed here are 12 T cell receptor beta chains from one sample, sequenced in a study of cytomegalovirus exposure and HLA in healthy donors. PCR was performed using 60 Vbeta and 13 Jbeta primers. The repertoire was sequenced with immunoSEQ multiplex PCR; TCRdb's copy has only in-frame clones and lacks some. The sample shows about 70,000 clones, and more than 1.5% sits with its ten largest clones. The sample taken for sequencing was PBMCs. The receptors come from a young woman in good health and CMV-seronegative.

The V gene is TRBV15, the J gene TRBJ1-2, with TRBD1 identical over 7 bases. The junction had 8 bases not matched to a gene; V was cut back by 0 bases and J by 7 bases. Looked up from germline, CDR1 is LNHNV and CDR2 is YYDKDF (reference sequence). The CDR3 totals 15 residues. In DNA, the CDR3 is TGTGCCACCAGCAGAGATGGGCAGGGGGTTGGTGGCTACACCTTC. Amino acids: CATSRDGQGVGGYTF.

The CDR3 here is CSAARVGEQYF. The CDR3 region has the DNA TGCAGTGCCGCCAGGGTGGGGGAGCAGTACTTC. The V and J genes are TRBV20-1 and TRBJ2-7; D is possibly TRBD1 (5 bases). Germline V lookup: CDR1 DFQATT, CDR2 SNEGSKA (reference sequence). V lost 6 bases to trimming and J lost 7 bases, with 13 bases between them. The CDR3 consists of 11 residues.

The chain has TRBV6-5 and TRBJ1-2; TRBD1 aligns across 9 bases. This CDR3 comprises 13 residues. V lost 4 bases and J lost 4; bases outside the gene matches: 1. CDR1 is MNHEY and CDR2 is SVGAGI in the germline V gene. The CDR3 bases are TGTGCCAGCAGTTGGGGACAGGGCTATGGCTACACCTTC. This sequence encodes CASSWGQGYGYTF.

V and J are TRBV2 and TRBJ2-5; maybe TRBD2 (6 bases). The V end lost 3 bases, the J end lost 2 bases, and 13 bases lay between the germline ends. Germline lookup yields CDR1 SNHLY and CDR2 FYNNEI. This CDR3 has 15 residues. The CDR3 sequence: CASSDDGGVQETQYF. The CDR3 nucleotides are TGTGCCAGCAGTGATGACGGCGGGGTTCAAGAGACCCAGTACTTC.

With respect to this clone: An end of the junction differs from the germline gene, which may be a read error. The V and J genes are TRBV29-1 and TRBJ2-1, with 11 nucleotides matching TRBD2. In germline, CDR1 is SQVTM, CDR2 ANQGSEA. The CDR3 covers 16 residues. The CDR3 loop reads CSVEGLAGGSCNEQFF. The CDR3 DNA sequence: TGCAGCGTTGAAGGGCTAGCGGGAGGTTCCTGCAATGAGCAGTTCTTC.

This chain links TRBV5-4 with TRBJ1-2; D might be TRBD1 (5 bases). Trimming removed 4 bases at V and 2 bases at J, with 15 bases between. The CDR3 spans 15 residues. Germline loops: CDR1 SGHNT, CDR2 YYREEE (reference sequence). CDR3 amino acids: CASSLNVQANYGYTF. DNA of the CDR3: TGTGCCAGCAGCCTCAACGTACAGGCCAACTATGGCTACACCTTC.

Concerning this clone itself: The junction differs from germline at one of its ends, possibly a read error. V gene TRBV30 combines with J gene TRBJ1-1; TRBD1 matches at 9 bases. Germline CDR1 GTSNPN, CDR2 SVGIG (reference sequence). The CDR3 totals 18 residues. Here the CDR3 DNA reads TGTGCCTGGAGTGTACGGTTCGGGGACAGGGAGTTTCACACTGAAGATTTCTTT. This gives the protein CAWSVRFGDREFHTEDFF.

On this clone: Within the sample, other DNA sequences also encode this same CDR3. The V gene is TRBV4-1, the J gene TRBJ2-3; 9 positions match TRBD2. CDR1 MGHRA and CDR2 YSYEKL come from the germline V gene. The CDR3 totals 18 residues. V shed 4 bases and J 0 bases; nucleotides not matched to a gene: 11. CDR3 sequence: CASSRGIAGALSTDTQYF. In DNA, the CDR3 is TGCGCCAGCAGCCGGGGGATAGCGGGAGCCCTTAGCACAGATACGCAGTATTTT.

The chain carries TRBV7-8 and TRBJ2-2, with no clear D. The CDR3 has 14 amino acids. Trimming took 1 base from V and 6 from J, leaving 9 bases between them. Germline V gene lookup returns CDR1 SGHVS and CDR2 FQNEAQ. CDR3 amino acids: CASSLGSPPGELFF. The CDR3 DNA sequence: TGTGCCAGCAGCTTAGGTAGTCCCCCCGGGGAGCTGTTTTTT.

This rearrangement joins TRBV30 to TRBJ2-7; 7 nucleotides line up with TRBD2. Germline-derived CDR1 and CDR2 are GTSNPN and SVGIG (reference sequence). This CDR3 comprises 14 residues. Losses at the gene ends were 1 base for V and 3 bases for J; bases not matched to a gene: 6. The CDR3 DNA reads as TGTGCCTGGAGTGCCACTGGGACTATCTACGAGCAGTACTTC. Protein product: CAWSATGTIYEQYF.

The genes are TRBV27 and TRBJ1-1, with D maybe TRBD1 (5 bases). Germline V gene sequence: CDR1 MNHEY, CDR2 SMNVEV (reference sequence). The CDR3 has 13 residues. The V end was cut by 3 bases, the J end by 11 bases, with 16 bases between. The CDR3 bases are TGTGCCAGCAGTTTGTGGGCAGGGTTCGAGGCTTTCTTT. Residues: CASSLWAGFEAFF.

The chain links TRBV19 to TRBJ1-1; D is possibly TRBD1 (6 bases). This CDR3 spans 12 amino acids. Germline V gives CDR1 LNHDA, CDR2 SQIVND (reference sequence). With 5 bases removed from V and 11 bases from J, the gap between germline ends came to 15 bases. CDR3 amino acids: CASSASGVSAFF. Here the CDR3 DNA reads TGTGCCAGTAGTGCCTCAGGGGTTTCGGCTTTCTTT. The full variable domain, in which reference TRBV19 and TRBJ1-1 provide the parts outside the CDR3, is DGGITQSPKYLFRKEGQNVTLSCEQNLNHDAMYWYRQDPGQGLRLIYYSQIVNDFQKGDIAEGYSVSREKKESFPLTVTSAQKNPTAFYLCASSASGVSAFFGQGTRLTVV.